Reported below is one T cell receptor beta chain. Its antigen is currently not known. Just one base apart from a much larger clone, this may be a read error. The germline V gene (reference sequence) yields SGHAT for CDR1 and FQDESV for CDR2. Inclusive of the bounding cysteine and phenylalanine, the CDR3 is 15 residues long. Only the CDR3 part of the read is kept: 45 bases, read in frame from the first base. V is pared back by 2 bases and J by 0 bases, with 8 bases lying between the germline termini. Read against the paper, the sample's treatment or condition label means: in vitro stimulation with specific CMV peptide epitopes to enrich CMV-specific T cells. The sequencing machine was an Illumina HiSeq 1500. In TCRdb, the public reads were trimmed at Q25 with fastp and aligned with MiXCR, with productive beta chains retained. All rows with the same CDR3 protein become a single entry with the most common DNA and genes. This sample is represented by about 830,000 distinct CDR3 sequences; 30% to 35% of them were singletons. In total, the top ten clones hold around 12% of the sample.

These data originate in a study of T cell repertoires in cytomegalovirus infection (dated 2019 in TCRdb). Background on the whole study: Alongside well-studied HLA-B-restricted epitopes, the peptide stimulations were aimed at recently identified HLA-C-restricted CMV epitopes, whose presentation resists viral immunomodulation. The HLA type of each donor mattered for the analysis, because public TCR beta signatures pointed to carriage of CMV infection along with the matching HLA type.

The investigation overall reported the following: In the ex vivo response, HLA-C-restricted CMV-specific TCR beta clonotypes were dominant, and in two of eight donors the single most frequent clonotype came from this HLA-C-restricted group. Carriers of CMV infection plus the relevant HLA type were discriminated by the cumulative frequency of public TCR beta family members in the study cohort and in an independent roughly 340-donor cohort.

The receptor's source is a human donor in good health (CMV status not recorded). Some clones in this sample may be carry-over from other donors' samples. Recombination connected TRBV11-1 to TRBJ2-1, and possibly TRBD2, on 5 matching bases. The specimen was cultured CD8+ T cells from PBMCs, collected from culture after CMV antigen stimulation. The DNA reads as follows: TGTGCCAGCAGCTTACAGCGGAGCTCCTACAATGAGCAGTTCTTC. It codes for CASSLQRSSYNEQFF.